This entry features one T cell receptor (beta chain) sequence. Original handling: Amplified reference gene primers provided the basis for estimating nucleated cell counts. Sequencing was performed with immunoSEQ multiplex PCR; in TCRdb, only in-frame clones are kept and a portion is missing. D and trimming come from the DNA, and the V and J calls and clone size come from that table. Of 130,000 to 150,000 clones in the sample, 85% to 90% are singletons; the top ten hold 8.6%. Germline V gene data show CDR1 as KGHSH and CDR2 as LQKENI. V gave up 3 bases and J gave up 5 bases; unmatched junction bases: 9. CDR3 length: 15 amino acids. The data are from a study of blood T cell repertoires in COVID-19. Study-wide context: Samples taken during acute and convalescent COVID-19 were collected in the United States, Italy and Spain. Sample material is recorded as cDNA or gDNA derived from T cells, B-cell-depleted T cells, or PBMCs.

The receptor was derived from a woman in her 50s with active or convalescent COVID-19. J is TRBJ2-5 and V is TRBV18, with 7 bases that match TRBD1. The sample was peripheral blood. Written as DNA, the CDR3 is TGTGCCAGCTCACCCTCAGGGGGAGCGAGGGAGACCCAGTACTTC. Residues: CASSPSGGARETQYF.